This entry lists 17 T cell receptor beta chains sequenced from one sample in a study of OX40 agonist ivuxolimab in advanced cancers. Clones were sequenced by immunoSEQ multiplex PCR, and TCRdb holds only the in-frame ones, with some missing. Of tens of thousands of clones listed, more than 70% are singletons. This sample comprised CD4+ or CD8+ T cells sorted from blood, obtained in a trial of the OX40 agonist ivuxolimab. The receptors were sampled from an adult with an advanced solid tumor such as melanoma, head and neck, liver or kidney cancer.

The chain uses TRBV2 and TRBJ1-5, with 9 bases aligning to TRBD1. Germline CDR1 reads SNHLY; CDR2 reads FYNNEI. The CDR3 has 14 residues. Trimming cost V 4 bases and J 7 bases; bases outside gene matches: 5. The CDR3 DNA reads as TGTGCCAGCAGTGGTGGGACAGGGTTACAGCCCCAGCATTTT. This gives the protein CASSGGTGLQPQHF.

The chain links TRBV2 to TRBJ2-7, with TRBD1 matching 8 bases. Germline V gene sequence: CDR1 SNHLY, CDR2 FYNNEI. The CDR3 extends over 12 amino acids. V lost 6 bases, J lost 7 bases, and 5 bases stayed unmatched. This CDR3 reads CASRDRGEEQYF. Written as DNA, the CDR3 is TGTGCCAGCAGAGACAGGGGAGAAGAGCAGTACTTC.

The rearrangement links TRBV18 to TRBJ2-1, with D possibly TRBD2 on 6 matching bases. The V end was cut by 3 bases, the J end by 2 bases, with 14 bases between. In germline, CDR1 is KGHSH, CDR2 LQKENI. The CDR3 is made up of 16 amino acids. The CDR3: CASSPRAGTAYNEQFF. CDR3 nucleotides: TGTGCCAGCTCACCTAGGGCGGGGACTGCCTACAATGAGCAGTTCTTC.

This chain joins TRBV6-6 and TRBJ1-2, with TRBD1 as a possible D gene (5 bases). V lost 5 bases and J lost 5, with 18 bases in between. CDR3 size: 15 residues. CDR1 and CDR2 from the germline V gene are MNHNY and SVGAGI (reference sequence). The CDR3 sequence is CASSISPPGLYGYTF. The CDR3 nucleotides read TGTGCCAGCAGTATCAGTCCTCCAGGGTTGTATGGCTACACCTTC.

J is TRBJ1-4 and V is TRBV6-6, with D perhaps TRBD1 (6 bases). Germline V CDR1 and CDR2: MNHNY, SVGAGI (reference sequence). The CDR3 totals 15 residues. Between the trimmed V and J ends, which lost 6 bases and 3 bases, there was a span of 14 bases. CDR3 coding DNA: TGTGCCAGCAGCCTCCTGGGGACACCTAATGAAAAACTGTTTTTT. This codes for CASSLLGTPNEKLFF.

This clone was observed a handful of times. The CDR3 sequence is CASSSLPDEQFF. DNA for the CDR3: TGTGCCAGCAGTTCTTTACCGGATGAGCAGTTCTTC. The chain uses TRBV27 and TRBJ2-1; unclear D gene. Germline CDR1 is MNHEY and CDR2 is SMNVEV (reference sequence). V lost 4 bases to trimming and J lost 8 bases, with 9 bases between them. CDR3 size: 12 residues.

The chain uses TRBV9 and TRBJ2-7, with 8 bases matching TRBD2. The length of the CDR3 is 16 residues. V lost 2 bases, J lost 2 bases, and 9 bases stayed unmatched. The germline gives CDR1 SGDLS, CDR2 YYNGEE. The CDR3 here is CASSVAPGLGPYEQYF. CDR3 coding DNA: TGTGCCAGCAGCGTGGCTCCGGGACTAGGACCCTACGAGCAGTACTTC.

This chain links TRBV27 with TRBJ2-3; D not resolved. V was trimmed by 8 bases and J by 0 bases, leaving 3 bases between them. This CDR3 has 11 amino acids. CDR1 and CDR2 from the germline V gene are MNHEY and SMNVEV (reference sequence). DNA for the CDR3: TGTGCCAGCCATAGCACAGATACGCAGTATTTT. This codes for CASHSTDTQYF.

The rearrangement joins TRBV9 to TRBJ1-1, with 10 bases matching TRBD1. Germline V lookup: CDR1 SGDLS, CDR2 YYNGEE. V was pared by 0 bases and J by 0 bases, with 11 bases of the junction left unmatched. The CDR3 is 19 amino acids. The CDR3 sequence: CASSVAGTGAPGMNTEAFF. CDR3 in DNA: TGTGCCAGCAGCGTAGCCGGGACAGGGGCGCCGGGTATGAACACTGAAGCTTTCTTT.

V gene TRBV7-9 combines with J gene TRBJ2-3; D perhaps matches TRBD1 (6 bases). The CDR3 length is 16 residues. In germline, CDR1 is SEHNR, CDR2 FQNEAQ (reference sequence). V was cut by 1 base and J by 2 bases, with 13 bases left in between. CDR3 nucleotide sequence: TGTGCCAGCAGCTTAGATCAGGGGTGGTACACAGATACGCAGTATTTT. Amino acid sequence: CASSLDQGWYTDTQYF.

The chain employs TRBV7-9 and TRBJ1-3, with D possibly being TRBD1 (5 bases). The CDR3 runs to 13 residues. Germline CDR1 and CDR2: SEHNR and FQNEAQ (reference sequence). The CDR3 sequence is CAGWGYSGNTIYF. The CDR3 DNA follows: TGTGCTGGTTGGGGGTACTCTGGAAACACCATATATTTT.

The CDR3 sequence: CASSQNRDGYEQYF. As DNA, the CDR3 is TGTGCCAGCAGCCAAAACAGGGACGGCTACGAGCAGTACTTC. V gene TRBV16 combines with J gene TRBJ2-7; TRBD1 might be the D (6 bases). Per the germline V gene, CDR1 is KGHSY and CDR2 is FQNENV. The CDR3 has 14 amino acids. Trimming stripped 2 bases from V and 3 bases from J, with 11 bases between.

This clone was seen a few times. The V call is TRBV19, the J call TRBJ1-5, with TRBD1 as a possible D gene (6 bases). CDR3 length: 12 amino acids. V lost 6 bases and J lost 7, with 10 bases in between. CDR1 is LNHDA, CDR2 SQIVND, per germline (reference sequence). CDR3 DNA: TGTGCCAGTAGCCAGGGGTTGCAGCCCCAGCATTTT. Protein: CASSQGLQPQHF.

This chain connects TRBV19 to TRBJ1-1; 9 positions match TRBD1. The CDR3 sequence is 14 residues long. V dropped 4 bases and J dropped 4; count of bases not matched to a gene: 4. Germline V CDR1 and CDR2: LNHDA, SQIVND (reference sequence). The DNA for the CDR3 is TGTGCCAGTAGTAGCCGACAGGGGGGCACTGAAGCTTTCTTT. Translating gives CASSSRQGGTEAFF.

The chain recombines TRBV6-6 with TRBJ1-1; TRBD1 might be the D (5 bases). Germline V gives CDR1 MNHNY, CDR2 SVGAGI (reference sequence). The V and J ends lost 6 bases and 7 bases respectively, with 12 bases between them. The CDR3 length is 12 residues. The CDR3, as DNA: TGTGCCAGCAGCAGGGAATCGGGTGAAGCTTTCTTT. The encoded protein is CASSRESGEAFF.

This sequence joins TRBV7-2 and TRBJ2-7; D could derive from TRBD1 or TRBD2 (5 bases each). The CDR3 consists of 13 residues. Trimming removed 1 base from V and 7 bases from J, with 11 bases in between. Germline CDR1 and CDR2: SGHTA and FQGNSA. The CDR3 DNA follows: TGTGCCAGCAGCTTAGGAGGGGACCCTGAGCAGTACTTC. It yields the protein CASSLGGDPEQYF.

The chain carries TRBV5-6 and TRBJ1-1; the match to TRBD1 covers 9 bases. V dropped 3 bases and J dropped 0; count of bases not matched to a gene: 12. Germline CDR1 reads SGHDT; CDR2 reads YYEEEE. The CDR3 contains 18 residues. The CDR3 protein is CASSSFLTGGFMNTEAFF. CDR3 nucleotides: TGTGCCAGCAGCTCCTTCTTGACAGGGGGGTTCATGAACACTGAAGCTTTCTTT.